These 2 T cell receptor beta chains share one sample of origin, sequenced in a study of T cell responses to AZD1222 COVID-19 vaccine. Libraries were prepared by immunoSEQ multiplex PCR; TCRdb keeps only in-frame clonotypes and omits some of them. The profile shows 130,000 or so clones, around 90% of them singletons. Sequences were derived from peripheral blood, sampled 28 days after the second dose of the MenACWY control vaccine. The receptors derive from an adult who received the MenACWY meningococcal vaccine as a control.

The chain is built from TRBV9 and TRBJ1-1, with D maybe TRBD1 (5 bases). Deletions cut 2 bases from V and 8 bases from J, with 10 bases between. Germline CDR1 reads SGDLS; CDR2 reads YYNGEE. The CDR3 is made up of 12 amino acids. CDR3 sequence (DNA): TGTGCCAGCAGCGTTGGGACTTCCGAAGCTTTCTTT. Its protein product is CASSVGTSEAFF. Looking up the rest from reference TRBV9 and TRBJ1-1 gives the full variable domain: DSGVTQTPKHLITATGQRVTLRCSPRSGDLSVYWYQQSLDQGLQFLIQYYNGEERAKGNILERFSAQQFPDLHSELNLSSLELGDSALYFCASSVGTSEAFFGQGTRLTVV.

This clone was detected a few times. The chain carries TRBV6-7 and TRBJ2-7; 8 bases map to TRBD2. Being an ORF, TRBV6-7 has a function that is uncertain. CDR3 length: 11 residues. J gave up 6 bases and V 8 bases, and 3 bases lay outside the gene matches. The CDR3 is CASLTSGEQYV. The CDR3 coding sequence is TGTGCCAGCCTCACTAGCGGCGAGCAGTACGTC.